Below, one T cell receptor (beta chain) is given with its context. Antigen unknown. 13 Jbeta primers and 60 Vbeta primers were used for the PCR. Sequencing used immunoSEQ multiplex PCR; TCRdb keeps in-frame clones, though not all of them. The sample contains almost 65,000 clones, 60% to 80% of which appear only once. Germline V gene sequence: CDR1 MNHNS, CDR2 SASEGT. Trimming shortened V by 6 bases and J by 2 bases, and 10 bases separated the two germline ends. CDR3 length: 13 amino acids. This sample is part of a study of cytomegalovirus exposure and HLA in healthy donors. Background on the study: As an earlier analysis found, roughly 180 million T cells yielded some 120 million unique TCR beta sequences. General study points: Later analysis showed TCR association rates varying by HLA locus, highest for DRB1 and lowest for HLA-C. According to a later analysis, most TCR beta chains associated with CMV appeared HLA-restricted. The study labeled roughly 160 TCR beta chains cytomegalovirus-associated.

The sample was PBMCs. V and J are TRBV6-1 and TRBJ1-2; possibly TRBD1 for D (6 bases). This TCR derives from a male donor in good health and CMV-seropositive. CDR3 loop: CASSQGRNYGYTF. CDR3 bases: TGTGCCAGCAGCCAGGGGAGAAACTATGGCTACACCTTC.